What follows are 14 T cell receptor beta chains derived from one specimen sequenced in a study of blood T cell repertoires in COVID-19. Generated by immunoSEQ multiplex PCR, the TCRdb table keeps only in-frame clones and is missing some. The sample carries roughly 79,000 clones, about 90% recorded once. Sequencing was carried out using peripheral blood. The source of these receptors is a man aged 50 or older with active COVID-19.

The V call is TRBV30, the J call TRBJ2-7; D might be TRBD1 (5 bases). V was clipped by 2 bases and J by 4 bases, with 12 bases between them. The CDR3 consists of 13 residues. The germline V gene has CDR1 GTSNPN and CDR2 SVGIG (reference sequence). CDR3 in amino acids: CAWSYLQGYEQYF. For the CDR3, the DNA is TGTGCCTGGAGTTATCTCCAGGGTTACGAGCAGTACTTC.

This chain uses TRBV5-1 with TRBJ2-1, with 11 nucleotides matching TRBD2. From germline, CDR1 is SGHRS and CDR2 YFSETQ. The CDR3 length is 17 residues. Trimming removed 0 bases from V and 5 bases from J; junction bases left unmatched: 7. Here the CDR3 DNA reads TGCGCCAGCAGCTTGGCCCCGGGACTAGCGGTCAACAATGAGCAGTTCTTC. This codes for CASSLAPGLAVNNEQFF.

This clone was recorded a few times. This chain joins TRBV14 and TRBJ2-2, with D perhaps TRBD2 (5 bases). CDR1 is SGHDN, CDR2 FVKESK, per germline. With 4 bases removed from V and 3 bases from J, the gap between germline ends came to 15 bases. The CDR3 consists of 16 residues. This CDR3 is CASSPLGRTYTGELFF. The CDR3 DNA is TGTGCCAGCAGCCCCCTCGGCAGGACTTACACCGGGGAGCTGTTTTTT.

V gene TRBV4-1 combines with J gene TRBJ2-7; D gene unclear. In germline, CDR1 is MGHRA, CDR2 YSYEKL. V lost 7 bases to trimming and J lost 0 bases, with 13 bases between them. This CDR3 is built from 14 residues. The CDR3 here is CASTPSDSSYEQYF. CDR3 coding DNA: TGCGCCAGCACGCCCAGCGATTCCTCCTACGAGCAGTACTTC.

V usage is TRBV2 and J usage is TRBJ1-1; no definite D call. The germline V gene has CDR1 SNHLY and CDR2 FYNNEI. This CDR3 spans 14 amino acids. V shed 7 bases and J shed 0 bases, with 12 bases lying between them. CDR3 sequence: CASTPERVNTEAFF. DNA of the CDR3: TGTGCCAGCACCCCGGAGAGGGTGAACACTGAAGCTTTCTTT.

This chain uses TRBV5-1 with TRBJ2-7, with 9 bases that match TRBD2. Losses at the gene ends were 0 bases for V and 3 bases for J; bases not matched to a gene: 7. The CDR3 has 16 amino acids. Germline V CDR1 and CDR2: SGHRS, YFSETQ. Here the CDR3 reads CASSLAPAGGGYEQYF. In nucleotides, the CDR3 is TGCGCCAGCAGCTTGGCCCCGGCGGGGGGGGGCTACGAGCAGTACTTC.

The CDR3 reads CASSQDERGPPYEQYF. The CDR3 nucleotides are TGCGCCAGCAGCCAAGACGAGCGGGGGCCGCCCTACGAGCAGTACTTC. The chain joins TRBV4-1 to TRBJ2-7, with 8 bases matching TRBD2. The germline V gene has CDR1 MGHRA and CDR2 YSYEKL. The V segment lost 0 bases and the J segment 2 bases; nucleotides outside the gene matches: 6. This CDR3 comprises 16 residues.

The V gene is TRBV2, the J gene TRBJ2-1, with TRBD1 matching 7 bases. The V gene's germline CDR1 is SNHLY and CDR2 FYNNEI. J was trimmed by 6 bases and V by 8 bases; bases with no gene match: 22. The CDR3 spans 18 residues. The CDR3 spells CASQIRQGGRLIRNEQFF. As DNA, the CDR3 is TGTGCCAGCCAAATTCGACAGGGTGGACGTTTGATTCGCAATGAGCAGTTCTTC.

The chain carries TRBV4-3 and TRBJ1-5; TRBD1 is a possible D gene (5 bases). Germline CDR1 is LGHNA and CDR2 is YSLEER. The CDR3 sequence is 14 residues long. V shed 4 bases and J shed 6 bases, with 13 bases lying between them. Here the CDR3 reads CASSPQTVPQPQHF. CDR3 nucleotide sequence: TGCGCCAGCAGCCCCCAGACAGTACCTCAGCCCCAGCATTTT.

The V and J genes are TRBV29-1 and TRBJ2-7, with 9 bases fitting TRBD1. V shed 7 bases, J shed 2 bases, and the junction held 6 bases outside the gene matches. Germline CDR1 and CDR2: SQVTM and ANQGSEA. The CDR3 sequence is 13 residues long. In DNA form, the CDR3 reads TGCAGCGCCGGGACAGGGATCACCTACGAGCAGTACTTC. The encoded protein is CSAGTGITYEQYF.

This clone was detected once. The gene calls are TRBV25-1 and TRBJ2-7; tentatively, D is TRBD2 (7 bases). The germline gives CDR1 MGHDK, CDR2 SYGVNS. The CDR3 is made up of 16 amino acids. V lost 6 bases, J lost 0 bases, and 18 bases lay in between. In DNA, the CDR3 is TGTGCCAGCAGCCCGGAGGGGGGGCCCAGCTCCTACGAGCAGTACTTC. Encoded protein: CASSPEGGPSSYEQYF.

V is TRBV5-1 and J is TRBJ1-2; D remains unclear. The CDR3 runs 13 residues. V lost 4 bases, J lost 2 bases, and 9 bases lay in between. CDR1 is SGHRS, CDR2 YFSETQ, per germline. The CDR3 coding sequence is TGCGCCAGCAGCCCGAACACGAACTATGGCTACACCTTC. This gives the protein CASSPNTNYGYTF.

The chain recombines TRBV7-3 with TRBJ2-2; no definite D call. With 3 bases removed from V and 6 bases from J, the gap between germline ends came to 8 bases. The CDR3 is made up of 13 amino acids. Germline loops: CDR1 SGHTA, CDR2 FQGTGA. The CDR3 loop is CASSFGFAGELFF. As DNA, the CDR3 is TGTGCCAGCAGCTTCGGGTTCGCCGGGGAGCTGTTTTTT.

This clone showed up just once. J is TRBJ2-7 and V is TRBV2, with 9 bases aligning to TRBD1. With V trimmed by 2 bases and J by 0 bases, 20 bases remained unmatched. This CDR3 region has 21 residues. Germline V lookup: CDR1 SNHLY, CDR2 FYNNEI. This chain's CDR3 is CASSERGGGQGTVRASYEQYF. CDR3 bases: TGTGCCAGCAGTGAAAGAGGTGGTGGACAGGGGACGGTGCGGGCCTCCTACGAGCAGTACTTC.